The sequence of this TCR beta chain was determined in a study of blood T cells in healthy people across ages. The study's findings and limits: Comparison with aged donors showed that long-lived donors had more naive CD4+ cells and higher diversity. Age advanced and TCR beta diversity per million T cells fell, roughly linearly.

The germline CDR1 and CDR2 sequences are SGHKS and YYEKEE (reference sequence). The CDR3 consists of 12 residues. The V gene lost 3 bases and the J gene lost 8 bases, with 10 bases spanning the gap. Extraction of total RNA produced a minimum of 5 micrograms from each sample. For this clonotype: Its antigen is undetermined.

Together with a sample-barcoded 5' primer, a J-beta primer mix was included in a second PCR lasting about 6 to 11 cycles. The study obtained at least 3 million CDR3-containing paired-end reads from every sample. TCRdb reprocessed the 5' RACE reads with MiXCR, giving one entry per CDR3 protein. The profile shows 550,000 to 800,000 distinct CDR3 sequences, about 34% of them singletons. The rearrangement joins TRBV5-5 to TRBJ2-3; D is unresolved. Sequencing was carried out using blood. This receptor was taken from a woman older than 75 in good health. The CDR3 loop reads CASSSSPGTQYF. CDR3 nucleotide sequence: TGTGCCAGCAGCTCGAGTCCGGGTACGCAGTATTTT.